The 18 T cell receptor beta chains given below trace back to one sample, sequenced in a study of blood T cell repertoires in COVID-19. Libraries were prepared by immunoSEQ multiplex PCR; TCRdb keeps only in-frame clonotypes and omits some of them. This table holds some 83,000 clones, about four fifths found once. Sequences were obtained from peripheral blood. Every receptor here comes from a human donor in a cohort sampled during active COVID-19.

This clone showed up just a few times. V usage is TRBV19 and J usage is TRBJ1-5, with 7 bases lining up with TRBD1. Per the germline V gene, CDR1 is LNHDA and CDR2 is SQIVND (reference sequence). V was clipped by 0 bases and J by 1 base; unmatched bases: 3. The CDR3 is 16 residues long. The CDR3 protein is CASSIEGRGSNQPQHF. The CDR3 coding sequence is TGTGCCAGTAGTATAGAGGGCAGGGGGAGCAATCAGCCCCAGCATTTT. Combining the CDR3 with reference TRBV19 and TRBJ1-5 gives the whole variable domain DGGITQSPKYLFRKEGQNVTLSCEQNLNHDAMYWYRQDPGQGLRLIYYSQIVNDFQKGDIAEGYSVSREKKESFPLTVTSAQKNPTAFYLCASSIEGRGSNQPQHFGDGTRLSIL.

The V and J genes are TRBV15 and TRBJ2-1; TRBD2 agrees at 9 bases. The length of the CDR3 is 14 residues. V gave up 2 bases and J gave up 9 bases; unmatched junction bases: 5. Germline-derived CDR1 and CDR2 are LNHNV and YYDKDF (reference sequence). This CDR3 reads CATSRSGTSTEQFF. The DNA for the CDR3 is TGTGCCACCAGCAGATCCGGGACTAGCACTGAGCAGTTCTTC.

The rearrangement uses TRBV28 and TRBJ2-2; TRBD2 agrees at 7 bases. V was pared by 3 bases and J by 1 base, with 2 bases of the junction left unmatched. The CDR3 totals 15 residues. Germline V CDR1 and CDR2: MDHEN, SYDVKM. DNA for the CDR3: TGTGCCAGCAGTTTGAGCGGGGTGAACACCGGGGAGCTGTTTTTT. Translating gives CASSLSGVNTGELFF. The variable domain in full, completed from reference TRBV28 and TRBJ2-2, reads DVKVTQSSRYLVKRTGEKVFLECVQDMDHENMFWYRQDPGLGLRLIYFSYDVKMKEKGDIPEGYSVSREKKERFSLILESASTNQTSMYLCASSLSGVNTGELFFGEGSRLTVL.

The chain links TRBV2 to TRBJ1-2; 9 bases line up with TRBD1. The junction had 1 base not matched to a gene; V was cut back by 4 bases and J by 4 bases. The CDR3 has 13 residues. The germline CDR1 and CDR2 sequences are SNHLY and FYNNEI. The CDR3 here is CASSGQGGYGYTF. Here the CDR3 DNA reads TGTGCCAGCAGTGGACAGGGGGGCTATGGCTACACCTTC.

V is TRBV9 and J is TRBJ2-3; the match to TRBD1 covers 7 bases. The CDR3 is 13 amino acids. The germline V gene has CDR1 SGDLS and CDR2 YYNGEE. After removal of 3 bases from V and 8 bases from J, the junction contained 6 bases not matched to a gene. CDR3 protein: CASSGTYRGTQYF. CDR3 nucleotide sequence: TGTGCCAGCAGCGGAACATACAGGGGTACGCAGTATTTT.

This clone showed up just once. The chain employs TRBV27 and TRBJ2-5; 7 bases are shared with TRBD2. The J segment lost 5 bases and the V segment lost 3 bases, leaving 9 bases of the junction unmatched. The CDR3 spans 15 residues. Germline V lookup: CDR1 MNHEY, CDR2 SMNVEV (reference sequence). CDR3 residues: CASSLAGDGRETQYF. In DNA, the CDR3 is TGTGCCAGCAGTTTGGCGGGGGATGGGCGGGAGACCCAGTACTTC.

The V gene is TRBV9, the J gene TRBJ2-7; 10 bases are a match to TRBD2. Per the germline V gene, CDR1 is SGDLS and CDR2 is YYNGEE. There are 15 residues in the CDR3. Losses at the gene ends were 0 bases for V and 7 bases for J; bases not matched to a gene: 7. Here the CDR3 reads CASSVGSGGAQEQYF. The CDR3 DNA is TGTGCCAGCAGCGTAGGGAGCGGGGGGGCACAGGAGCAGTACTTC. The variable domain in full, with the rest retrieved from reference TRBV9 and TRBJ2-7, is DSGVTQTPKHLITATGQRVTLRCSPRSGDLSVYWYQQSLDQGLQFLIQYYNGEERAKGNILERFSAQQFPDLHSELNLSSLELGDSALYFCASSVGSGGAQEQYFGPGTRLTVT.

V gene TRBV6-1 combines with J gene TRBJ1-5; perhaps TRBD1 as D (5 bases). The V end was cut by 4 bases, the J end by 3 bases, with 16 bases between. CDR1 and CDR2 (germline): MNHNS, SASEGT. This CDR3 has 16 amino acids. CDR3 region: CASSGGHNSLNQPQHF. CDR3 nucleotide sequence: TGTGCCAGCAGTGGAGGACACAACTCTCTCAATCAGCCCCAGCATTTT.

V and J are TRBV4-1 and TRBJ1-2; 7 nucleotides align to TRBD1. V gave up 1 base and J gave up 2 bases; unmatched junction bases: 1. Germline-derived CDR1 and CDR2 are MGHRA and YSYEKL. The length of the CDR3 is 14 residues. CDR3 nucleotides: TGCGCCAGCAGCCAAGCCAGGGGGAACTATGGCTACACCTTC. The encoded protein is CASSQARGNYGYTF.

The V call is TRBV30, the J call TRBJ1-5, with 8 bases identical to TRBD1. Germline V gene lookup returns CDR1 GTSNPN and CDR2 SVGIG (reference sequence). V dropped 1 base and J dropped 1; count of bases not matched to a gene: 0. CDR3 length: 14 amino acids. The CDR3 loop is CAWSGTGSNQPQHF. The CDR3 nucleotides read TGTGCCTGGAGTGGGACAGGGAGCAATCAGCCCCAGCATTTT.

The chain employs TRBV3-1 (or the pseudogene TRBV3-2) and TRBJ2-4; D possibly corresponds to TRBD2 (5 bases). Deletions cut 0 bases from V and 2 bases from J, with 14 bases between. Germline CDR1 reads LGHDT; CDR2 reads YNNKEL (reference sequence). The CDR3 sequence is 17 residues long. CDR3: CASSQDGGSRTKNIQYF. The CDR3 nucleotides read TGTGCCAGCAGCCAAGATGGAGGAAGTCGTACCAAAAACATTCAGTACTTC.

This chain links TRBV4-2 with TRBJ2-3, with 14 nucleotides matching TRBD2. V lost 2 bases, J lost 2 bases, and 6 bases stayed unmatched. Looked up from germline, CDR1 is LGHNA and CDR2 is YNFKEQ. The CDR3 covers 18 residues. The CDR3 loop is CASSQIGTSGGNTDTQYF. CDR3 nucleotides: TGTGCCAGCAGCCAAATCGGGACTAGCGGGGGAAACACAGATACGCAGTATTTT.

The rearrangement joins TRBV24-1 to TRBJ1-2; D is possibly TRBD1 (5 bases). This CDR3 has 14 amino acids. Deletions cut 5 bases from V and 7 bases from J, with 16 bases between. The germline V gene has CDR1 KGHDR and CDR2 SFDVKD. The CDR3 loop reads CATSVGRERSGYTF. Written as DNA, the CDR3 is TGTGCCACCAGTGTTGGCAGGGAAAGGTCTGGCTACACCTTC.

V usage is TRBV18 and J usage is TRBJ1-3; a possible D gene is TRBD1 (6 bases). The length of the CDR3 is 16 residues. Trimming took off 2 bases at V and 0 bases at J, with 11 bases between the two ends. Per germline, CDR1 KGHSH and CDR2 LQKENI. CDR3 nucleotide sequence: TGTGCCAGCTCACCATCAGGGGAGAGCTCTGGAAACACCATATATTTT. Protein: CASSPSGESSGNTIYF. The whole variable domain, remainder taken from reference TRBV18 and TRBJ1-3, is NAGVMQNPRHLVRRRGQEARLRCSPMKGHSHVYWYRQLPEEGLKFMVYLQKENIIDESGMPKERFSAEFPKEGPSILRIQQVVRGDSAAYFCASSPSGESSGNTIYFGEGSWLTVV.

V gene TRBV7-9 combines with J gene TRBJ2-5; D is possibly TRBD1 (6 bases). V dropped 10 bases and J dropped 4 bases, with 28 bases sitting between them. Germline loops: CDR1 SEHNR, CDR2 FQNEAQ (reference sequence). CDR3 length: 17 amino acids. For the CDR3, the DNA is TGTGCCACCCGCCTATTTGGGGAAGGGGGACAAGTAGAGACCCAGTACTTC. It encodes CATRLFGEGGQVETQYF.

The rearrangement joins TRBV2 to TRBJ1-4; D is perhaps TRBD1 (6 bases). There are 17 residues in the CDR3. Germline assignment: CDR1 SNHLY and CDR2 FYNNEI. V was pared by 7 bases and J by 2 bases, with 20 bases between. The CDR3 nucleotides read TGTGCCAGCAATACAAACCCCAGGGGCCTCACTAATGAAAAACTGTTTTTT. This sequence encodes CASNTNPRGLTNEKLFF.

The chain combines TRBV4-1 with TRBJ1-2; D is unclear. V was shortened by 0 bases and J by 4 bases, with 6 bases between the two germline ends. The germline V gene has CDR1 MGHRA and CDR2 YSYEKL. The CDR3 has 13 amino acids. The CDR3 spells CASSQEQIYGYTF. The CDR3 bases are TGCGCCAGCAGCCAAGAACAGATCTATGGCTACACCTTC.

The chain employs TRBV7-9 and TRBJ1-1, with 8 bases that match TRBD1. The CDR3 is made up of 15 amino acids. Germline V lookup: CDR1 SEHNR, CDR2 FQNEAQ (reference sequence). V lost 7 bases to trimming and J lost 4 bases; unmatched junction nucleotides: 11. The CDR3 reads CASTNLTGVGTEAFF. CDR3 in DNA: TGTGCCAGCACCAACCTGACAGGGGTAGGCACTGAAGCTTTCTTT.